The next 9 T cell receptor beta chains were all read from a single sample in a study of blood T cell repertoires in COVID-19. The data were produced by immunoSEQ multiplex PCR, yet TCRdb's version contains in-frame clones alone and is incomplete. This repertoire shows 230,000 or so clones, about nine tenths found once; its top ten account for under 4%. The sequenced material came from PBMCs or T cells enriched from blood (not recorded which). Receptors were obtained from a woman in her forties with acute COVID-19.

The gene calls are TRBV4-1 and TRBJ1-5, with D tentatively TRBD1 (5 bases). V lost 4 bases, J lost 4 bases, and 20 bases lay in between. CDR3 length: 17 amino acids. The germline V gene encodes CDR1 MGHRA and CDR2 YSYEKL. DNA of the CDR3: TGCGCCAGCAGCCCGAGCCCCGACAGCAACGGAAATCAGCCCCAGCATTTT. Its protein is CASSPSPDSNGNQPQHF.

This clone was detected once. The V gene is TRBV3-1 (or the pseudogene TRBV3-2), the J gene TRBJ1-1, with 7 bases that match TRBD1. V shed 4 bases and J 6 bases; nucleotides not matched to a gene: 5. The CDR3 totals 13 residues. CDR1 is LGHDT, CDR2 YNNKEL, per germline (reference sequence). CDR3 bases: TGTGCCAGCAGCCGACGACAGGGCCCTGAAGCTTTCTTT. Protein sequence: CASSRRQGPEAFF.

The J gene is TRBJ1-6, the V gene TRBV3-1 (or the pseudogene TRBV3-2), with D possibly matching TRBD1 (5 bases). This CDR3 is 16 amino acids long. Trimming shortened V by 3 bases and J by 2 bases, and 11 bases separated the two germline ends. The germline V gene has CDR1 LGHDT and CDR2 YNNKEL (reference sequence). CDR3 in DNA: TGTGCCAGCAGCCATGGGGGAGGTCCCTATAATTCACCCCTCCACTTT. As protein: CASSHGGGPYNSPLHF.

This clone was observed a single time. The CDR3 region has the DNA TGTGCCAGCAGCTCCACAGGGAACCATGGCTACACCTTC. Encoded protein: CASSSTGNHGYTF. This chain joins TRBV7-6 and TRBJ1-2; D is possibly TRBD1 (6 bases). The V and J ends lost 4 bases and 6 bases respectively, with 12 bases between them. CDR1 SGHVS and CDR2 FNYEAQ come from the germline V gene. This CDR3 is 13 amino acids long.

DNA for the CDR3: TGTGCCATCAGTGCCGGTGGCAGGGTACCAGGGGGGGAGCTGTTTTTT. Protein: CAISAGGRVPGGELFF. V and J are TRBV10-3 and TRBJ2-2, with a tentative D call TRBD1 (5 bases). CDR3 size: 16 residues. Trimming removed 4 bases from V and 8 bases from J, with 20 bases in between. The germline V gene encodes CDR1 ENHRY and CDR2 SYGVKD.

The chain joins TRBV19 to TRBJ1-3, with D possibly TRBD1 on 6 matching bases. V lost 4 bases and J 0 bases, leaving 13 bases between the germline ends. The CDR3 is 16 residues long. CDR1 is LNHDA, CDR2 SQIVND, per germline (reference sequence). The chain's CDR3 is CASSTKTGSSGNTIYF. Here the CDR3 DNA reads TGTGCCAGTAGTACCAAGACAGGCAGCTCTGGAAACACCATATATTTT.

This chain joins TRBV29-1 and TRBJ2-1; D unclear. The germline V gene encodes CDR1 SQVTM and CDR2 ANQGSEA. This CDR3 comprises 11 residues. The V gene lost 4 bases and the J gene lost 6 bases, with 7 bases spanning the gap. The CDR3 coding sequence is TGCAGCGTTGGTAGAGTCAATGAGCAGTTCTTC. Its translation is CSVGRVNEQFF.

The chain links TRBV3-1 (or the pseudogene TRBV3-2) to TRBJ2-2; D uncertain. V gave up 0 bases and J gave up 4 bases, with 15 bases separating them. The CDR3 is made up of 17 amino acids. The germline V gene has CDR1 LGHDT and CDR2 YNNKEL (reference sequence). CDR3 nucleotides: TGTGCCAGCAGCCAAGATCGAGGCCCCAGAGGCACCGGGGAGCTGTTTTTT. It is translated as CASSQDRGPRGTGELFF.

Concerning this clone itself: An end of the junction differs from the germline gene, which may be a read error. This rearrangement joins TRBV27 to TRBJ2-7, with 14 bases that match TRBD2. This CDR3 has 16 amino acids. CDR1 is MNHEY, CDR2 SMNVEV, per germline (reference sequence). The CDR3 DNA follows: TGTGCCAGCAGTTTGATGGTGCCTTTGGGACTAGCGGGGGTGAACTTC. Its translation: CASSLMVPLGLAGVNF.